This entry lists 2 T cell receptor beta chains sequenced from one sample in a study of response to subunit inactivated influenza vaccine. One entry per CDR3 protein, called by TCRdb with MiXCR from the RT-PCR reads. The data show around 500,000 distinct CDR3 sequences, with roughly 9.7% seen just once and roughly 12% held by the top ten. The sequencing here drew on PBMCs from blood, taken about 40 days after vaccination. The origin of the receptors is a man over 45 who received an inactivated influenza vaccine.

The chain recombines TRBV5-1 with TRBJ1-6, with a weak D call TRBD1 (5 bases). V was trimmed by 0 bases and J by 8 bases, leaving 12 bases between them. This CDR3 is 15 amino acids long. Germline lookup yields CDR1 SGHRS and CDR2 YFSETQ. CDR3 residues: CASSLAGARYSPLHF. For the CDR3, the DNA is TGCGCCAGCAGCTTGGCCGGGGCGAGGTATTCACCCCTCCACTTT.

This clonotype is a singleton in its sample. The V gene is TRBV27, the J gene TRBJ1-4; 7 bases agree with TRBD1. Germline CDR1 MNHEY, CDR2 SMNVEV (reference sequence). V shed 0 bases, J shed 3 bases, and the junction held 4 bases outside the gene matches. The CDR3 covers 16 residues. The CDR3 protein is CASSLSRGLANEKLFF. The CDR3 DNA reads as TGTGCCAGCAGTTTATCGAGGGGGCTGGCTAATGAAAAACTGTTTTTT.